One and the same sample provided the 17 T cell receptor beta chains below, sequenced in a study of T-cell memory formation after mild COVID-19. From the 5' RACE reads, TCRdb called clonotypes with MiXCR, one entry per CDR3 protein. The table has under 300,000 distinct CDR3 sequences, under 8.5% seen once; the top ten hold about 20%. The sequenced sample was PBMCs or a T cell subset sorted from them (not recorded which). Receptors originate from a man in his late teens or twenties who had mild COVID-19 (a few samples of this study predate the infection). Cell type and time point are not known.

The V call is TRBV10-3, the J call TRBJ1-1; D might be TRBD1 (5 bases). V was trimmed by 7 bases and J by 0 bases, leaving 9 bases between them. Per germline, CDR1 ENHRY and CDR2 SYGVKD. The CDR3 consists of 13 residues. The CDR3 DNA follows: TGTGCCATCACCTCGACAGTGAACACTGAAGCTTTCTTT. This codes for CAITSTVNTEAFF.

In its sample, this clonotype was seen many times. V usage is TRBV5-1 and J usage is TRBJ2-7; D is tentatively TRBD1 or TRBD2 (7 bases each). The CDR3 runs 14 residues. Germline CDR1 and CDR2: SGHRS and YFSETQ. Trimming pared 4 bases from V and 3 bases from J, leaving 14 bases between. This CDR3 reads CASSPGGRVYEQYF. The CDR3 DNA is TGCGCCAGCAGCCCAGGGGGGAGGGTCTACGAGCAGTACTTC.

Many counts were recorded for this clonotype. CDR3 sequence reads: CASSLHRDETQYF. The CDR3 DNA reads as TGTGCCAGCAGTTTACACAGGGATGAGACCCAGTACTTC. The V and J genes are TRBV12-3 or TRBV12-4 and TRBJ2-5; maybe TRBD1 (6 bases). V lost 2 bases and J lost 5, with 9 bases in between. CDR3 length: 13 residues.

The V gene is TRBV4-1, the J gene TRBJ2-7, with D hard to call. Germline V CDR1 and CDR2: MGHRA, YSYEKL. V dropped 0 bases and J dropped 3 bases, with 12 bases sitting between them. This CDR3 region has 15 residues. CDR3 in DNA: TGCGCCAGCAGCCAAGACGAGAGGATAGGCTACGAGCAGTACTTC. Amino acid sequence: CASSQDERIGYEQYF.

A few counts support this clonotype. V usage is TRBV14 and J usage is TRBJ2-2; 10 nucleotides line up with TRBD2. J lost 5 bases, V lost 4 bases, and 7 bases had no gene match. The CDR3 sequence is 16 residues long. Germline values: CDR1 SGHDN, CDR2 FVKESK. The CDR3 loop is CASSRSGGAATGELFF. CDR3 coding DNA: TGTGCCAGCAGCCGCAGCGGGGGGGCCGCTACCGGGGAGCTGTTTTTT. Together with reference TRBV14 and TRBJ2-2, the CDR3 gives the full variable domain: EAGVTQFPSHSVIEKGQTVTLRCDPISGHDNLYWYRRVMGKEIKFLLHFVKESKQDESGMPNNRFLAERTGGTYSTLKVQPAELEDSGVYFCASSRSGGAATGELFFGEGSRLTVL.

At least ten counts were recorded for this clonotype. V gene TRBV12-3 or TRBV12-4 combines with J gene TRBJ2-3, with D perhaps matching TRBD1 or TRBD2 (5 bases each). The CDR3 has 14 amino acids. V was pared by 5 bases and J by 1 base, with 10 bases between. The CDR3 region is CASSPRDGTDTQYF. The CDR3 DNA is TGTGCCAGCAGTCCCCGGGACGGCACAGATACGCAGTATTTT.

V is TRBV4-1 and J is TRBJ2-7; D may match TRBD1 or TRBD2 (5 bases each). Trimming left V 1 base short and J 2 bases short, with 12 bases between. The length of the CDR3 is 15 residues. CDR1 and CDR2 (germline): MGHRA, YSYEKL. CDR3 coding DNA: TGCGCCAGCAGCCAAGTGGGGACGGTGGCCTACGAGCAGTACTTC. Translation: CASSQVGTVAYEQYF.

This rearrangement joins TRBV5-3 to TRBJ2-7; weak D call: TRBD2 (6 bases). TRBV5-3 is filed as an ORF, its function uncertain. This CDR3 comprises 13 residues. V lost 0 bases to trimming and J lost 6 bases, with 10 bases between them. CDR3 in amino acids: CARSLEPGGEQYV. The CDR3 nucleotides read TGTGCCAGAAGCTTGGAACCCGGGGGCGAGCAGTACGTC.

This chain uses TRBV10-1 with TRBJ2-4; 12 nucleotides match TRBD1. The CDR3 loop spans 17 amino acids. Germline V gene lookup returns CDR1 WNHNN and CDR2 SYGVQD (reference sequence). Trimming cost V 5 bases and J 8 bases; bases outside gene matches: 13. DNA for the CDR3: TGCGCCAGCAGTCCCGGGACAGGGGGCCCCTCGAAGGACATTCAGTACTTC. This codes for CASSPGTGGPSKDIQYF.

The V and J genes are TRBV29-1 and TRBJ2-1; possible D gene TRBD2, 7 bases. Looked up from germline, CDR1 is SQVTM and CDR2 is ANQGSEA. Deletions cut 2 bases from V and 5 bases from J, with 13 bases between. This CDR3 is 14 amino acids long. The CDR3 bases are TGCAGCGTTGAACGGGGGGCCGATCACAATGAGCAGTTCTTC. It specifies CSVERGADHNEQFF.

J is TRBJ2-6 and V is TRBV15; the D gene is possibly TRBD1 (6 bases). Germline loops: CDR1 LNHNV, CDR2 YYDKDF (reference sequence). The CDR3 covers 18 residues. V lost 1 base and J 0 bases, leaving 13 bases between the germline ends. The CDR3 DNA is TGTGCCACCAGCAGAGTCATTGGCAGGGGCTCTGGGGCCAACGTCCTGACTTTC. It codes for CATSRVIGRGSGANVLTF.

The rearrangement joins TRBV5-6 to TRBJ2-1; 8 nucleotides agree with TRBD2. The CDR3 consists of 14 residues. V shed 1 base and J 5 bases; nucleotides not matched to a gene: 2. Germline V gene lookup returns CDR1 SGHDT and CDR2 YYEEEE. The CDR3 protein is CASSLSGGHNEQFF. The CDR3 region has the DNA TGTGCCAGCAGCTTGTCGGGGGGGCACAATGAGCAGTTCTTC.

This clonotype was detected a few times. The CDR3 region is CASSLGRGENTEAFF. DNA for the CDR3: TGTGCCAGCAGCTTAGGCAGGGGCGAGAACACTGAAGCTTTCTTT. The V call is TRBV13, the J call TRBJ1-1, with D possibly matching TRBD1 (6 bases). CDR1 and CDR2 (germline): PRHDT, FYEKMQ (reference sequence). CDR3 length equals 15 residues. V was shortened by 0 bases and J by 1 base, with 9 bases between the two germline ends.

The DNA for the CDR3 is TGTGCCAGCAGTTACTCGACTGGGGAGCAGCCTTCCTACGAGCAGTACGTC. Translating gives CASSYSTGEQPSYEQYV. The chain couples TRBV6-5 to TRBJ2-7; D is perhaps TRBD2 (5 bases). This CDR3 is 17 amino acids long. Looked up from germline, CDR1 is MNHEY and CDR2 is SVGAGI. V was clipped by 0 bases and J by 1 base, with 16 bases between them.

This clonotype was found a few times. This chain uses TRBV7-8 with TRBJ2-7; 8 nucleotides agree with TRBD1. The CDR3 length is 14 residues. Trimming cost V 5 bases and J 3 bases; bases outside gene matches: 6. Germline V gene data show CDR1 as SGHVS and CDR2 as FQNEAQ. The CDR3 sequence is CASSLPGGSYEQYF. The DNA for the CDR3 is TGTGCCAGCAGCCTGCCAGGGGGCAGCTACGAGCAGTACTTC.

This clonotype was counted many times. The chain is built from TRBV5-6 and TRBJ2-7; D unclear. CDR1 is SGHDT, CDR2 YYEEEE, per germline. V shed 4 bases and J shed 1 base, with 6 bases lying between them. The CDR3 extends over 12 amino acids. This CDR3 is CASSMGSYEQYV. CDR3 in DNA: TGTGCCAGCAGCATGGGTTCCTACGAGCAGTACGTC.

This clonotype was seen only a few times. V gene TRBV6-2 or TRBV6-3 combines with J gene TRBJ1-2, with a weak D call TRBD1 (6 bases). CDR1 and CDR2 (germline): MNHEY, SVGEGT. V was pared by 2 bases and J by 2 bases, with 15 bases between. The CDR3 totals 16 residues. CDR3 DNA sequence: TGTGCCAGCAGTTACGTTCCAGGGGAGGCGAACTATGGCTACACCTTC. It encodes CASSYVPGEANYGYTF.